This TCR beta chain is from a study of blood T cells in healthy people across ages. A J-beta primer mix and a sample-barcoded 5' primer were used in a second PCR of about 7 to 12 cycles. TCRdb reanalysed the 5' RACE reads using MiXCR and keeps one entry per CDR3 protein. The sample yields approximately 400,000 distinct CDR3 sequences, about 52% seen once. The CDR3 has 12 amino acids. The germline V gene encodes CDR1 SQVTM and CDR2 ANQGSEA. The V end lost 6 bases, the J end lost 7 bases, and 16 bases lay between the germline ends. The sample consisted of blood. The TCR sequence derives from a man between 60 and 75 years old in good health. The rearrangement links TRBV29-1 to TRBJ2-7, with D maybe TRBD2 (6 bases). The CDR3 region has the DNA TGCAGCGTCCGGGACTCCCTGGGTGAGCAGTACTTC. It is translated as CSVRDSLGEQYF.